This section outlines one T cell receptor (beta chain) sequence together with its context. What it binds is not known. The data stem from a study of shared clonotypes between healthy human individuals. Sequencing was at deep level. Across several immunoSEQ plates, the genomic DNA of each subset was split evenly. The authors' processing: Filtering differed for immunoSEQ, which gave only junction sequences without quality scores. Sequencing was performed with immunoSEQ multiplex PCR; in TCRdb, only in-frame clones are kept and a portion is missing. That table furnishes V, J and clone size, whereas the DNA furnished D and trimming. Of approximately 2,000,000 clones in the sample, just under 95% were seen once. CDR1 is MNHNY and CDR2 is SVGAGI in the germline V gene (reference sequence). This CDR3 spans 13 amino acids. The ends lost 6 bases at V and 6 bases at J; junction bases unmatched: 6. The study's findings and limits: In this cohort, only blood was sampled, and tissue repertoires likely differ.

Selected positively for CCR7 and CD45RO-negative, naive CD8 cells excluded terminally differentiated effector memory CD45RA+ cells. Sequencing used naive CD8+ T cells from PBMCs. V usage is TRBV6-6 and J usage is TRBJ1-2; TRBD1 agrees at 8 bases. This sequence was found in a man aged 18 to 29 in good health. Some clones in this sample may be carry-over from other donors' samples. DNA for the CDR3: TGTGCCAGCAGGCAAAACAGGGGGGATGGCTACACCTTC. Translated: CASRQNRGDGYTF.